The 13 T cell receptor beta chains listed next were all sequenced from one sample in a study of neoadjuvant nivolumab and ipilimumab in lung cancer. Produced via immunoSEQ multiplex PCR; TCRdb's table is partial and in-frame only. The sample lists about 13,000 clones, approximately 96% occurring once. This specimen was peripheral blood, taken after neoadjuvant nivolumab, alone or with ipilimumab, at or shortly before surgery. The receptors stem from an adult with non-small cell lung cancer.

DNA of the CDR3: TGCGCCAGCAGCGACAGGACTAGCGGGAGCGATGAGCAGTTCTTC. Amino acid sequence: CASSDRTSGSDEQFF. V and J are TRBV10-2 and TRBJ2-1; 13 bases are shared with TRBD2. This CDR3 comprises 15 residues. The V gene's germline CDR1 is WSHSY and CDR2 SAAADI. The V gene end was trimmed by 6 bases and the J gene end by 8 bases; junction bases not matched to a gene: 7.

The chain links TRBV18 to TRBJ2-3; D uncertain. The germline gives CDR1 KGHSH, CDR2 LQKENI. This CDR3 region has 10 residues. As DNA, the CDR3 is TGTGCTGCTGGGACAGATACGCAGTATTTT. This encodes CAAGTDTQYF.

The J gene is TRBJ2-7, the V gene TRBV4-1, with 10 bases lining up with TRBD1. This CDR3 comprises 16 residues. The trim removed 4 bases at V and 6 bases at J, leaving 12 bases unmatched. Per germline, CDR1 MGHRA and CDR2 YSYEKL. CDR3 nucleotide sequence: TGCGCCAGCAGCCGAGTTTCCGGGACAGGGGCCGGCGAGCAGTACTTC. Its translation: CASSRVSGTGAGEQYF.

The chain carries TRBV6-5 and TRBJ1-2; D unresolved. From germline, CDR1 is MNHEY and CDR2 SVGAGI. The CDR3 totals 14 residues. The V gene lost 4 bases and the J gene lost 8 bases, with 17 bases spanning the gap. The CDR3 coding sequence is TGTGCCAGCAGTTCAGCACTGTTAGGCCAGGGCTACACCTTC. It translates to CASSSALLGQGYTF.

The chain couples TRBV9 to TRBJ2-7; 7 nucleotides match TRBD2. Germline V gene sequence: CDR1 SGDLS, CDR2 YYNGEE. The CDR3 spans 13 residues. Unmatched junction bases numbered 3, after V lost 0 bases and J lost 6 bases. CDR3 sequence: CASSVVLAGEQYF. CDR3 DNA sequence: TGTGCCAGCAGCGTAGTTTTAGCGGGCGAGCAGTACTTC.

V is TRBV4-1 and J is TRBJ2-1; 7 bases are shared with TRBD2. CDR3 length: 16 residues. J gave up 2 bases and V 1 base, and 5 bases lay outside the gene matches. Germline assignment: CDR1 MGHRA and CDR2 YSYEKL. The CDR3 reads CASSQVGGSPYNEQFF. The CDR3 DNA reads as TGCGCCAGCAGCCAAGTCGGCGGGAGCCCCTACAATGAGCAGTTCTTC.

The V call is TRBV29-1, the J call TRBJ2-1; 9 bases map to TRBD2. The germline gives CDR1 SQVTM, CDR2 ANQGSEA. Trimming took 6 bases from V and 8 from J; bases not matched to a gene: 17. This CDR3 comprises 16 residues. The CDR3 DNA is TGCAGCGTCCGAGGGTTGGGTGGGACTAGCCCAGATGAGCAGTTCTTC. It codes for CSVRGLGGTSPDEQFF.

This clone has a single count. The V gene is TRBV5-5, the J gene TRBJ1-5; D unclear. There are 13 residues in the CDR3. The V and J ends lost 2 bases and 5 bases respectively, with 8 bases between them. The V gene's germline CDR1 is SGHKS and CDR2 YYEKEE (reference sequence). The CDR3, as DNA: TGTGCCAGCAGCTTCGACCCAGATCAGCCCCAGCATTTT. It translates to CASSFDPDQPQHF.

J is TRBJ2-7 and V is TRBV5-1, with TRBD2 identical over 7 bases. Germline V CDR1 and CDR2: SGHRS, YFSETQ. After removal of 0 bases from V and 8 bases from J, the junction contained 8 bases not matched to a gene. The CDR3 spans 14 residues. The CDR3 region is CASSLGGQGGQQYF. CDR3 bases: TGCGCCAGCAGCTTGGGGGGCCAGGGAGGGCAGCAGTACTTC.

The V call is TRBV6-5, the J call TRBJ2-7; 10 positions match TRBD2. Germline lookup yields CDR1 MNHEY and CDR2 SVGAGI. V dropped 2 bases and J dropped 2; count of bases not matched to a gene: 3. The CDR3 sequence is 15 residues long. DNA for the CDR3: TGTGCCAGCAGTTACGAGCTAGCGGGGGCCTACGAGCAGTACTTC. Protein sequence: CASSYELAGAYEQYF.

The chain recombines TRBV18 with TRBJ1-5; D call uncertain. Germline loops: CDR1 KGHSH, CDR2 LQKENI. Trimming shortened V by 2 bases and J by 1 base, and 9 bases separated the two germline ends. The CDR3 contains 15 residues. The CDR3 sequence is CASSPTGESNQPQHF. CDR3 DNA sequence: TGTGCCAGCTCACCAACTGGGGAAAGCAATCAGCCCCAGCATTTT.

The chain links TRBV5-1 to TRBJ2-7; 7 nucleotides agree with TRBD1. After removal of 2 bases from V and 7 bases from J, the junction contained 9 bases not matched to a gene. CDR1 SGHRS and CDR2 YFSETQ come from the germline V gene. The length of the CDR3 is 14 residues. In DNA, the CDR3 is TGCGCCAGCAGCTTCGGGACCACAGGGGTTGAGCAGTACTTC. It translates to CASSFGTTGVEQYF.

The J gene is TRBJ1-2, the V gene TRBV4-3, with D unclear. CDR3 length: 15 residues. V was pared by 0 bases and J by 3 bases, with 11 bases between. CDR1 is LGHNA and CDR2 is YSLEER in the germline V gene. CDR3 coding DNA: TGCGCCAGCAGCCAAGATATAGGCAGAGACTATGGCTACACCTTC. It translates to CASSQDIGRDYGYTF.